This T cell receptor (beta chain) appears in the sequencing data of a study of graft-versus-host responses after intestinal transplantation. Study-level information: Every recipient underwent anti-thymocyte globulin induction, then tacrolimus and steroids for 3 to 4 years.

TCRdb keeps only in-frame clones here, not all; method: immunoSEQ multiplex PCR. Seen here are about 97,000 clones, around 91% observed once, and the top ten hold roughly 0.17%. Germline V gene sequence: CDR1 MNHEY, CDR2 SVGAGI. V was pared by 0 bases and J by 0 bases, with 3 bases between. The CDR3 extends over 15 amino acids. With regard to this clone: Its antigen is not known.

This receptor was identified in a human donor who was the organ donor for an intestinal transplant. The input for sequencing was unstimulated CD4+ T cells sorted from spleen or lymph node cells, taken before transplant. This chain links TRBV6-5 with TRBJ1-6, with no clear D. This CDR3 reads CASSYSSSYNSPLHF. In DNA form, the CDR3 reads TGTGCCAGCAGTTACTCCAGCTCCTATAATTCACCCCTCCACTTT.